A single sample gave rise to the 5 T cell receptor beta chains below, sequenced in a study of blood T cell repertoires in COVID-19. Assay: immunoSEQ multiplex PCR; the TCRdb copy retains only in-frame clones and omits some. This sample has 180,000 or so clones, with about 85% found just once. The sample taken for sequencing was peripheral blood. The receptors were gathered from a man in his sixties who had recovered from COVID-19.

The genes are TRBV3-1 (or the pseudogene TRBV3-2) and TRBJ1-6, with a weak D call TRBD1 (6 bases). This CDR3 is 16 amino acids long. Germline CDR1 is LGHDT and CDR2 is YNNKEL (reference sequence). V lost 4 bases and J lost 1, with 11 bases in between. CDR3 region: CASSPAGESYNSPLHF. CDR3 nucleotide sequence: TGTGCCAGCAGCCCAGCAGGGGAATCCTATAATTCACCCCTCCACTTT.

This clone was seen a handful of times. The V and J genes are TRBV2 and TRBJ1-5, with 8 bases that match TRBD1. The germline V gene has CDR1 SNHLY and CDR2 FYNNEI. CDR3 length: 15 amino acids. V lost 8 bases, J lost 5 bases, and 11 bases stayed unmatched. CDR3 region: CASAGTGGNYQPQHF. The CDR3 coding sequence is TGTGCCAGCGCGGGGACAGGTGGTAATTATCAGCCCCAGCATTTT. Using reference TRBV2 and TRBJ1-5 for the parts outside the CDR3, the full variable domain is EPEVTQTPSHQVTQMGQEVILRCVPISNHLYFYWYRQILGQKVEFLVSFYNNEISEKSEIFDDQFSVERPDGSNFTLKIRSTKLEDSAMYFCASAGTGGNYQPQHFGDGTRLSIL.

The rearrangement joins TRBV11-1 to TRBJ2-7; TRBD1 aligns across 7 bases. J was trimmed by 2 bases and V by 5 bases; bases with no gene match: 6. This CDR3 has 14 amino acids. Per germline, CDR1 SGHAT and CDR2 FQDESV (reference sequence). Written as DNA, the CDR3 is TGTGCCAGCAGCCGTTCTGGACAGGCCTACGAGCAGTACTTC. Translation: CASSRSGQAYEQYF.

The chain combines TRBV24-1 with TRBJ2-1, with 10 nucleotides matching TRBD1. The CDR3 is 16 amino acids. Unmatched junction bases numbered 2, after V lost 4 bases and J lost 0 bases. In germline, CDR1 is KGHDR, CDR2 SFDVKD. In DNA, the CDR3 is TGTGCCACCAGTGACCGGACAGGGGGCTCCTACAATGAGCAGTTCTTC. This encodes CATSDRTGGSYNEQFF.

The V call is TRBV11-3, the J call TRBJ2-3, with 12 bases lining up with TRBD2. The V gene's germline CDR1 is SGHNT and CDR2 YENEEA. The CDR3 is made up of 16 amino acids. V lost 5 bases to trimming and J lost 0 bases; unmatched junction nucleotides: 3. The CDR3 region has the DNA TGTGCCAGCAGCGAAGGACTAGCGGGGAGCACAGATACGCAGTATTTT. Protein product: CASSEGLAGSTDTQYF.